This T cell receptor (beta chain) appears in the sequencing data of a study of post-analysis software for immune sequencing data. General study points: Elevated frequency relative to controls characterized a handful of TRBV segments in patients, TRBV5-6, TRBV5-1 and TRBV20-1 among them.

This clonotype was seen a few times. Its antigen is currently unknown. V was clipped by 5 bases and J by 2 bases, with 13 bases between them. Per germline, CDR1 SEHNR and CDR2 FQNEAQ (reference sequence). The CDR3 sequence is 15 residues long. Tagging with unique molecular identifiers was a feature of the TCR beta cDNA libraries. TCRdb fed the PCR reads into MiXCR, producing one record per CDR3 protein. Among hundreds of thousands of distinct CDR3 sequences, about 60% were seen once, and the ten largest hold around 11%. The source is a girl aged 2 to 9 with multiple sclerosis. The V and J genes are TRBV7-9 and TRBJ2-1; tentatively, D is TRBD1 (6 bases). The specimen sequenced was blood. CDR3 sequence reads: CASSEDSLTYNEQFF. The CDR3 DNA follows: TGTGCCAGCAGCGAGGACAGCTTAACCTACAATGAGCAGTTCTTC.